These T cell receptor beta chains were read from a single sample in a study of PD-L1 blockade in urothelial cancer. Sequencing used immunoSEQ multiplex PCR; TCRdb keeps in-frame clones, though not all of them. The data contain tens of thousands of clones, approximately 80% of them seen just once; the ten biggest clones take up around 1.7%. The specimen comprised PBMCs, sampled around atezolizumab (anti-PD-L1) treatment. The origin of the receptors is a man aged 65-85 years with urothelial cancer. Each CDR3 is given without its conserved first and last residue. The order of the fields is J gene, V gene, clone size, CDR3 protein. A clone size is listed for some rows: how often the clone was seen (once, few, many), or a class if it is expanded.

J gene: TRBJ1-1; V gene: TRBV9; clone size: once; CDR3 protein: ASSEAGPTEAF
J gene: TRBJ2-1; V gene: TRBV6-5; clone size: -; CDR3 protein: ASAERGGAYNEQF
J gene: TRBJ1-3; V gene: TRBV27; clone size: -; CDR3 protein: ASRRDRGLPSGNTIY
J gene: TRBJ2-5; V gene: TRBV11-3; clone size: -; CDR3 protein: ASSLPSFLQETQY
J gene: TRBJ2-5; V gene: TRBV19; clone size: -; CDR3 protein: ASSTSSGRAWETQY
J gene: TRBJ2-1; V gene: TRBV19; clone size: -; CDR3 protein: ASSRGLAGDNEQF
J gene: TRBJ2-2; V gene: TRBV2; clone size: -; CDR3 protein: ASIPGRATGELF
J gene: TRBJ2-7; V gene: TRBV27; clone size: -; CDR3 protein: ASSFRTVYEQY
J gene: TRBJ2-6; V gene: TRBV9; clone size: -; CDR3 protein: ASSVNRRGSGANVLT
J gene: TRBJ1-4; V gene: TRBV4-2; clone size: -; CDR3 protein: ASSQATGRMDEKLF
J gene: TRBJ2-7; V gene: TRBV11-1; clone size: few; CDR3 protein: ASSLWPSGLREQY
J gene: TRBJ1-1; V gene: TRBV5-1; clone size: -; CDR3 protein: ASSLASTGGADTEAF
J gene: TRBJ1-3; V gene: TRBV5-4; clone size: -; CDR3 protein: ASSIGQPSGNTIY
J gene: TRBJ2-7; V gene: TRBV5-1; clone size: -; CDR3 protein: ASSLGTAPSDEQY
J gene: TRBJ2-7; V gene: TRBV6-1; clone size: -; CDR3 protein: ASSPQTGSAYEQY
J gene: TRBJ2-7; V gene: TRBV6-5; clone size: -; CDR3 protein: ASRSQGFDYEQY
J gene: TRBJ2-1; V gene: TRBV11-3; clone size: -; CDR3 protein: ASSLGAREQF
J gene: TRBJ1-1; V gene: TRBV5-4; clone size: once; CDR3 protein: ASSLEWQLNTEAF
J gene: TRBJ1-2; V gene: TRBV7-2; clone size: -; CDR3 protein: ASSPTLGQVYGYT
J gene: TRBJ1-5; V gene: TRBV10-3; clone size: -; CDR3 protein: AITETGGQPQH
J gene: TRBJ2-1; V gene: TRBV28; clone size: -; CDR3 protein: ASSYRLGQGDKDEQF
J gene: TRBJ2-7; V gene: TRBV6-1; clone size: few; CDR3 protein: ASSEVPDFEEQY
J gene: TRBJ1-1; V gene: TRBV21-1; clone size: -; CDR3 protein: ASSMTTGGTEAF
J gene: TRBJ2-5; V gene: TRBV25-1; clone size: -; CDR3 protein: ASSHPSGQETQY
J gene: TRBJ1-5; V gene: TRBV7-2; clone size: once; CDR3 protein: ASSLIGREGPQH
J gene: TRBJ2-7; V gene: TRBV2; clone size: -; CDR3 protein: ASRGLAGVGEQY
J gene: TRBJ2-2; V gene: TRBV7-3; clone size: -; CDR3 protein: ASSPSVTGELF
J gene: TRBJ2-1; V gene: TRBV19; clone size: -; CDR3 protein: ASSTPGQGTYNEQF
J gene: TRBJ2-5; V gene: TRBV5-1; clone size: -; CDR3 protein: ASSLGTSGRMLETQY
J gene: TRBJ2-3; V gene: TRBV28; clone size: -; CDR3 protein: ASSLAGGPTGTDTQY
J gene: TRBJ2-7; V gene: TRBV2; clone size: once; CDR3 protein: ASREEGPYEQY
J gene: TRBJ2-3; V gene: TRBV10-1; clone size: -; CDR3 protein: ATSSANTDTQY
J gene: TRBJ2-7; V gene: TRBV7-9; clone size: -; CDR3 protein: ASGSAVSYEQY
J gene: TRBJ1-5; V gene: TRBV19; clone size: once; CDR3 protein: ASSIDQGGESQQPQH
J gene: TRBJ2-1; V gene: TRBV10-1; clone size: -; CDR3 protein: ASSLGQPYNEQF
J gene: TRBJ1-2; V gene: TRBV5-6; clone size: -; CDR3 protein: ASSLVTAGNYGYT
J gene: TRBJ2-7; V gene: TRBV5-8; clone size: -; CDR3 protein: ASSLDLAGGIDEQY
J gene: TRBJ2-3; V gene: TRBV7-2; clone size: -; CDR3 protein: ASLVRVTDTQY
J gene: TRBJ2-5; V gene: TRBV6-5; clone size: once; CDR3 protein: ASSYSRVGEETQY
J gene: TRBJ2-7; V gene: TRBV6-6; clone size: -; CDR3 protein: ATSAGEAYEQY
J gene: TRBJ2-5; V gene: TRBV5-1; clone size: -; CDR3 protein: ASSSATGDGGETQY
J gene: TRBJ2-3; V gene: TRBV19; clone size: once; CDR3 protein: ASSIDLTSGRSDTQY
J gene: TRBJ2-1; V gene: TRBV5-6; clone size: -; CDR3 protein: ASSATAGGWTSNNEQF
J gene: TRBJ1-2; V gene: TRBV5-1; clone size: -; CDR3 protein: ASSLDATGLDGYT
J gene: TRBJ2-7; V gene: TRBV10-3; clone size: once; CDR3 protein: AISGTPGEQY
J gene: TRBJ1-5; V gene: TRBV19; clone size: -; CDR3 protein: ASTGGDRAYQPQH
J gene: TRBJ2-7; V gene: TRBV10-3; clone size: -; CDR3 protein: AIRKQGANSVYEQY
J gene: TRBJ2-7; V gene: TRBV27; clone size: -; CDR3 protein: ASSLAGGSEQY
J gene: TRBJ2-1; V gene: TRBV25-1; clone size: -; CDR3 protein: ASSLAGPYNEQF
J gene: TRBJ2-7; V gene: TRBV4-1; clone size: -; CDR3 protein: ASSQGQGAYEQY
J gene: TRBJ2-7; V gene: TRBV28; clone size: -; CDR3 protein: ASSLLTGGEKRRYEQY
J gene: TRBJ1-2; V gene: TRBV4-2; clone size: -; CDR3 protein: ASSQVKGDRVNGYT
J gene: TRBJ2-5; V gene: TRBV9; clone size: -; CDR3 protein: ASRGLEETQY
J gene: TRBJ2-5; V gene: TRBV19; clone size: -; CDR3 protein: ASSMRPGETQY